This T cell receptor beta chain was profiled in a study of Ad26.COV2.S vaccination and SARS-CoV-2 variants. Study details: Ad26.COV2.S shots went into the muscle once or twice, 56 days apart.

TCRdb keeps only in-frame clones here, not all; method: immunoSEQ multiplex PCR. The data show approximately 500,000 clones, approximately 90% seen once. About this clone: The antigen is unknown.

The treatment denotes: about 20 received Ad26.COV2.S at low or high dose, single or two shots; roughly five received placebo; per-sample allocation not given. Sampling occurred on day 63 after the first vaccine or placebo injection. This Boston cohort included adults aged 18-55 years. Notes on the study in general: Compared with placebo recipients, vaccine recipients had higher spike-specific TCR breadth.

The TCR comes from a person between 18 and 65 years old who received the Ad26.COV2.S COVID-19 vaccine or a placebo. The sample here was peripheral blood, taken in a trial of Ad26.COV2.S vaccine versus placebo.

The CDR3 loop is CASSPGTGGYTGELFF. The CDR3 DNA sequence: TGTGCCAGCAGCCCCGGGACAGGGGGCTACACCGGGGAGCTGTTTTTT. The chain employs TRBV28 and TRBJ2-2; 12 nucleotides line up with TRBD1. V shed 6 bases, J shed 3 bases, and the junction held 5 bases outside the gene matches. The CDR3 is made up of 16 amino acids. Germline V gives CDR1 MDHEN, CDR2 SYDVKM.